This is a list of T cell receptor beta chains from one sample in a study of blood T cell repertoires in COVID-19. Data came from immunoSEQ multiplex PCR; TCRdb stores just in-frame clones and leaves some out. The profile covers roughly 64,000 clones, with about 79% appearing a single time and approximately 5.6% taken by the ten largest. The sample was peripheral blood. These receptors originate from an older woman with acute or convalescent COVID-19. Each CDR3 is given with its conserved first and last residue. A D gene is named only where the DNA matches it firmly. The size field is filled for only some rows; it gives once, few, many or a size class.

length,size,J,V,D,CDR3,DNA
12,.,TRBJ1-1,TRBV20-1,.,CSASVEYPEAFF,TGCAGTGCTAGTGTCGAGTATCCTGAAGCTTTCTTT
13,.,TRBJ1-2,TRBV4-2,.,CASSQESGYGYTF,TGTGCCAGCAGCCAAGAGAGCGGCTATGGCTACACCTTC
14,.,TRBJ2-3,TRBV7-9,.,CASSLEGPTDTQYF,TGTGCCAGCAGCTTGGAGGGCCCCACAGATACGCAGTATTTT
16,.,TRBJ1-5,TRBV15,.,CATSRALQGGNQPQHF,TGTGCCACCAGCAGAGCTCTTCAGGGAGGTAATCAGCCCCAGCATTTT
16,.,TRBJ1-5,TRBV2,.,CASSEEAGQRGQPQHF,TGTGCCAGCAGTGAAGAGGCAGGCCAGCGGGGTCAGCCCCAGCATTTT
14,.,TRBJ2-3,TRBV9,.,CASSVNSGLDTQYF,TGTGCCAGCAGCGTAAACTCGGGGTTGGATACGCAGTATTTT
15,.,TRBJ1-5,TRBV19,.,CASTPETLGGQPQHF,TGTGCCAGTACCCCGGAGACTCTGGGTGGGCAGCCCCAGCATTTT
16,.,TRBJ2-7,TRBV2,.,CASSERGRASSYEQYF,TGTGCCAGCAGTGAAAGGGGCAGGGCCAGCTCCTACGAGCAGTACTTC
14,once,TRBJ1-1,TRBV4-1,TRBD1,CASSQATGGTEAFF,TGCGCCAGCAGCCAAGCCACAGGGGGCACTGAAGCTTTCTTT
16,few,TRBJ2-3,TRBV3-1/TRBV3-2,TRBD2,CASSFTGGAGTDTQYF,TGTGCCAGCAGTTTCACGGGGGGGGCCGGCACAGATACGCAGTATTTT
16,.,TRBJ1-6,TRBV27,.,CASSLSPSVLNSPLHF,TGTGCCAGCAGTTTATCCCCGTCGGTCCTTAATTCACCCCTCCACTTT
13,once,TRBJ2-2,TRBV4-2,.,CASSQDRSGELFF,TGTGCCAGCAGCCAAGATAGATCCGGGGAGCTGTTTTTT
16,once,TRBJ2-2,TRBV11-2,TRBD2,CASSYQSGGGTGELFF,TGTGCCAGCAGCTACCAAAGCGGGGGTGGCACCGGGGAGCTGTTTTTT
15,.,TRBJ2-3,TRBV18,TRBD2,CASSPTSGAQDTQYF,TGTGCCAGCTCACCGACTAGCGGGGCCCAAGATACGCAGTATTTT
12,.,TRBJ1-2,TRBV6-1,.,CASSEANGGYTF,TGTGCCAGCAGTGAAGCGAATGGCGGCTACACCTTC
13,few,TRBJ2-5,TRBV7-3,.,CASSSYAEETQYF,TGTGCCAGCAGCTCCTACGCGGAGGAGACCCAGTACTTC
15,.,TRBJ1-5,TRBV19,TRBD1,CASQTAGGSNQPQHF,TGTGCCAGTCAGACAGCAGGGGGGAGCAATCAGCCCCAGCATTTT
15,.,TRBJ1-1,TRBV11-2,.,CASRRPQGPGTEAFF,TGTGCCAGCAGGCGTCCACAGGGTCCGGGCACTGAAGCTTTCTTT
13,.,TRBJ1-1,TRBV2,.,CASSVQVNTEAFF,TGTGCCAGCAGTGTTCAGGTGAACACTGAAGCTTTCTTT
13,.,TRBJ1-2,TRBV2,.,CASGVNLGYGYTF,TGTGCCAGCGGAGTGAATTTGGGCTATGGCTACACCTTC
16,.,TRBJ2-2,TRBV30,TRBD1,CAWKRMGQTNTGELFF,TGTGCCTGGAAGCGAATGGGACAGACCAACACCGGGGAGCTGTTTTTT
11,.,TRBJ1-2,TRBV20-1,.,CSADPGYGYTF,TGCAGTGCCGACCCAGGCTATGGCTACACCTTC
13,once,TRBJ2-2,TRBV12-3/TRBV12-4,.,CASRGPGTGELFF,TGTGCCAGCAGGGGGCCAGGCACCGGGGAGCTGTTTTTT
13,.,TRBJ2-7,TRBV7-3,.,CASSFGGRDEQYF,TGTGCCAGCAGCTTCGGGGGGCGGGACGAGCAGTACTTC
16,.,TRBJ2-7,TRBV27,TRBD2,CASSPGLAGGPYEQYF,TGTGCCAGCAGTCCGGGACTAGCGGGGGGGCCCTACGAGCAGTACTTC
16,.,TRBJ2-3,TRBV4-2,TRBD1,CASSPGDRAPTDTQYF,TGTGCCAGCAGCCCAGGAGACAGGGCTCCCACAGATACGCAGTATTTT
15,.,TRBJ2-7,TRBV3-1/TRBV3-2,TRBD2,CASSPQLAGAFEQYF,TGTGCCAGCAGCCCACAACTAGCGGGGGCTTTTGAGCAGTACTTC
14,.,TRBJ1-6,TRBV3-1/TRBV3-2,.,CASRQSSYNSPLHF,TGTGCCAGCAGACAGAGCTCCTATAATTCACCCCTCCACTTT
17,.,TRBJ2-3,TRBV7-9,TRBD2,CASINNWVAGGPDTQYF,TGTGCCAGCATTAACAACTGGGTGGCGGGGGGGCCGGATACGCAGTATTTT
15,.,TRBJ2-5,TRBV4-1,TRBD2,CASSQDLGLDGTQYF,TGCGCCAGCAGCCAAGATTTGGGACTAGATGGGACCCAGTACTTC